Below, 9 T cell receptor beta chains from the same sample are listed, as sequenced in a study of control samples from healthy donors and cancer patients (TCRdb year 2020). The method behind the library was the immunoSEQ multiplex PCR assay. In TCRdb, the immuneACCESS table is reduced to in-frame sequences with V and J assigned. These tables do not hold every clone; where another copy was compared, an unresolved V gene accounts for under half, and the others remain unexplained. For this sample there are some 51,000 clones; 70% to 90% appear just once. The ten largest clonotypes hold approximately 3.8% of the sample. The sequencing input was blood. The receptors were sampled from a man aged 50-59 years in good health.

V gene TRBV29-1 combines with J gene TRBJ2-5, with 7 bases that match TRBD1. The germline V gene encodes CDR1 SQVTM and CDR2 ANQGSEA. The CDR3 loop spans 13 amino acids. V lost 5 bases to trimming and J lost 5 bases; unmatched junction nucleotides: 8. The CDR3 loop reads CSVNRGLRETQYF. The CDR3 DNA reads TGCAGCGTTAATAGGGGGCTTAGGGAGACCCAGTACTTC.

In nucleotides, the CDR3 is TGTGCCAGCAGCCAGGACAGGGACAATGAGCAGTTCTTC. Translation: CASSQDRDNEQFF. The chain has TRBV5-4 and TRBJ2-1; 8 nucleotides line up with TRBD1. Trimming cost V 4 bases and J 5 bases; bases outside gene matches: 2. Germline loops: CDR1 SGHNT, CDR2 YYREEE (reference sequence). The CDR3 spans 13 residues.

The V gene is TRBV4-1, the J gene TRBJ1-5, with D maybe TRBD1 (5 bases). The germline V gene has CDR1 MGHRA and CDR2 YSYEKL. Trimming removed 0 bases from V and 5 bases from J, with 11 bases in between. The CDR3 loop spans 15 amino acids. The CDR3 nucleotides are TGCGCCAGCAGCCAAGATGAAGCGGGGGATCAGCCCCAGCATTTT. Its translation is CASSQDEAGDQPQHF.

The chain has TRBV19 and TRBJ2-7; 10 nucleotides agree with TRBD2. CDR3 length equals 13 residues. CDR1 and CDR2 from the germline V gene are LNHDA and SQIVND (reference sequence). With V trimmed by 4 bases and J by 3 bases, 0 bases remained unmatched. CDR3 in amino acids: CASSTSGSYEQYF. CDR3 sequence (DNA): TGTGCCAGTAGTACTAGCGGGAGCTACGAGCAGTACTTC.

CDR3 region: CASRAGTEIYGYTF. The CDR3 bases are TGTGCCAGCAGGGCCGGGACAGAGATCTATGGCTACACCTTC. This rearrangement joins TRBV28 to TRBJ1-2; 7 positions agree with TRBD1. Trimming took 6 bases from V and 4 from J; bases not matched to a gene: 8. CDR1 is MDHEN, CDR2 SYDVKM, per germline. The CDR3 is 14 residues long.

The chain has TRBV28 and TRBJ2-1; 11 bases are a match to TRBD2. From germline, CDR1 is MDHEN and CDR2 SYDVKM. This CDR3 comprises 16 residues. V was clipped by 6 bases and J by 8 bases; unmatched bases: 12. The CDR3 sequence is CASSRGVAGGEDEQFF. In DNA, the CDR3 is TGTGCCAGCAGCCGAGGGGTAGCGGGAGGGGAGGATGAGCAGTTCTTC.

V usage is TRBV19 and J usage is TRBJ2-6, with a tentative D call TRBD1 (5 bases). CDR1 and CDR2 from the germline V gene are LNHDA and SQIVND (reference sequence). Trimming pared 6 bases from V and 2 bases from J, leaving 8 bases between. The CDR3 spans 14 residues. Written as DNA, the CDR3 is TGTGCCAGTAGCCCGACAGCTGGGGCCAACGTCCTGACTTTC. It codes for CASSPTAGANVLTF.

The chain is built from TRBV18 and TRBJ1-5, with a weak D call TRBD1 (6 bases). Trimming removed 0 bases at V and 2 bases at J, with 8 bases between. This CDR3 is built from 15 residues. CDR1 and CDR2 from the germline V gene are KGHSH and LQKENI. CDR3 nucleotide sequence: TGTGCCAGCTCACCACCGTCAGGGGGCAATCAGCCCCAGCATTTT. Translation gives CASSPPSGGNQPQHF.

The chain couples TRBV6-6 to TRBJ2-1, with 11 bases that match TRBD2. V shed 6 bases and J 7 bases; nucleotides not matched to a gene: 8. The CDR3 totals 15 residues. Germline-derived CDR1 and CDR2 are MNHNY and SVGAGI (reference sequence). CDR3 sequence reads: CASRDSGRAGNEQFF. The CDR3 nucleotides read TGTGCCAGCAGGGATAGCGGGAGGGCCGGGAATGAGCAGTTCTTC.